This T cell receptor (beta chain) originates from a study of glioma-infiltrating T cells. Across the whole study: Samples included WHO grade II oligodendrogliomas or astrocytomas and initial-diagnosis grade IV glioblastomas. Around 1 million peripheral T cells were targeted at roughly 4.5- to 11-fold coverage. Overall study results and limits: Tissue-blood divergence was below expectation in non-neoplastic patients, above in gliomas. Signature shared blood CDR3 motifs were enriched in low-divergence and depleted in high-divergence patients.

TCR alpha and beta CDR3 regions were amplified from RNA using iRepertoire nested multiplex PCR. Using its own MiXCR run on the multiplex PCR reads, TCRdb lists one record per CDR3 protein. Of approximately 400,000 distinct CDR3 sequences listed, less than 50% are singletons. Comments on this clonotype: What it binds is not known.

This CDR3 has 13 residues. Germline V gives CDR1 DFQATT, CDR2 SNEGSKA (reference sequence). With 4 bases removed from V and 5 bases from J, the gap between germline ends came to 14 bases. The material sequenced was glioma tissue, nonneoplastic brain tissue, or PBMCs (not recorded which). The clonotype comes from a human donor with low-grade glioma or glioblastoma, undergoing nonglioma brain surgery, or in good health (not recorded which). The chain employs TRBV20-1 and TRBJ2-5; D call uncertain. CDR3 DNA sequence: TGCAGTGCTACGGCCGGTCCGGAGGAGACCCAGTACTTC. It yields the protein CSATAGPEETQYF.